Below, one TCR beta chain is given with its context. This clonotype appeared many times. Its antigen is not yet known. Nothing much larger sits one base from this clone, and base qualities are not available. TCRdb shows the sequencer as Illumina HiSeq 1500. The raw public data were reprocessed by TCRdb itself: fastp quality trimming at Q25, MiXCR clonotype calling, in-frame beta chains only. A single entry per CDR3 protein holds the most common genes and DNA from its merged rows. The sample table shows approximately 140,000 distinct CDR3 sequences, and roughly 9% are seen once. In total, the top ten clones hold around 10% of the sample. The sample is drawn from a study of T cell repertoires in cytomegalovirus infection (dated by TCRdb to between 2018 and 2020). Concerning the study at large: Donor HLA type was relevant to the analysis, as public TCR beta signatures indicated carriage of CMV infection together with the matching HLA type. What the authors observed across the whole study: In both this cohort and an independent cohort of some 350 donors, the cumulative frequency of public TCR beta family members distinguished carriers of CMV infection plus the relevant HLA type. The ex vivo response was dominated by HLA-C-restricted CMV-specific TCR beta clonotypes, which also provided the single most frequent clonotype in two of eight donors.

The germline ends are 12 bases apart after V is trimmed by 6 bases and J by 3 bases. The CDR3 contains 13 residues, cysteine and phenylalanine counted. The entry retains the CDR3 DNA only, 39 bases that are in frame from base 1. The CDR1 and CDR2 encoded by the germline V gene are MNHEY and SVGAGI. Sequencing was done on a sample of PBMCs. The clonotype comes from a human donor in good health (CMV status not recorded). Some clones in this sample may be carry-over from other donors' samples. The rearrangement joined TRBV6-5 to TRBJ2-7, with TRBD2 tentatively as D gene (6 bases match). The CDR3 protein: CASRTDGGYEQYF. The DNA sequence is TGTGCCAGCAGGACGGACGGGGGCTACGAGCAGTACTTC.